This TCR beta chain was observed in a study of cytomegalovirus exposure and HLA in healthy donors. Study overall: Roughly 180 million T cells yielded approximately 100 million unique TCR beta sequences, as an earlier analysis found. Notes on the study in general: The authors judged a highly shared variant cluster likely a sequencing artifact.

Researchers ran the PCR with 60 Vbeta and 13 Jbeta primers. The method was immunoSEQ multiplex PCR; TCRdb's version includes in-frame clones alone and lacks a portion of them. The table includes 200,000 to 250,000 clones, about four fifths detected once. With respect to this clone: The antigen is not known.

The sequence was obtained from a man aged 25-40 years in good health and CMV-seronegative. Sequenced input: PBMCs.

CDR3 region: CASSLAGEGNQPQHF. The CDR3 DNA is TGTGCCAGCAGCTTGGCCGGGGAGGGCAATCAGCCCCAGCATTTT. V and J are TRBV5-8 and TRBJ1-5; no clear D gene. The CDR3 contains 15 residues. Germline V gives CDR1 SGHTS, CDR2 YDEGEE. Deletions cut 0 bases from V and 2 bases from J, with 9 bases between. Based on the CDR3 plus reference TRBV5-8 and TRBJ1-5, the full variable domain is EAGVTQSPTHLIKTRGQQATLRCSPISGHTSVYWYQQALGLGLQFLLWYDEGEERNRGNFPPRFSGRQFPNYSSELNVNALELEDSALYLCASSLAGEGNQPQHFGDGTRLSIL.